The 21 T cell receptor beta chains below all came from one sample that was sequenced in a study of Tregs in tolerant kidney transplant recipients. Method: immunoSEQ multiplex PCR; TCRdb's copy keeps in-frame clones and lacks some. The top ten clones hold around 0.67% of a sample with roughly 45,000 clones, 91% of them seen once. Sequences were obtained from Tregs from blood. The source of these receptors is a human donor in good health.

This clone occurred a few times. The rearrangement links TRBV28 to TRBJ2-7; 8 bases are shared with TRBD2. Per the germline V gene, CDR1 is MDHEN and CDR2 is SYDVKM. This CDR3 comprises 15 residues. V lost 8 bases and J lost 1; bases outside the gene matches: 10. CDR3 sequence (DNA): TGTGCCAGCTCCAGGGCTAGCGGGCCATCCTACGAGCAGTACTTC. Translated, it gives CASSRASGPSYEQYF.

The chain carries TRBV10-3 and TRBJ2-1; D is ambiguous. This CDR3 spans 10 amino acids. Per germline, CDR1 ENHRY and CDR2 SYGVKD. V lost 6 bases to trimming and J lost 7 bases, with 4 bases between them. In nucleotides, the CDR3 is TGTGCCATCAGCCGGAATGAGCAGTTCTTC. Protein: CAISRNEQFF.

The count of this clone is one. The genes are TRBV27 and TRBJ2-7, with TRBD2 as a possible D gene (5 bases). Germline values: CDR1 MNHEY, CDR2 SMNVEV (reference sequence). The CDR3 is 15 amino acids. Deletions cut 6 bases from V and 2 bases from J, with 17 bases between. The CDR3 coding sequence is TGTGCCAGCAGACCGGGAAACCAGGTCCCCTACGAGCAGTACTTC. As protein: CASRPGNQVPYEQYF.

The V and J genes are TRBV5-1 and TRBJ2-1, with 14 bases that match TRBD2. This CDR3 has 16 amino acids. Germline-derived CDR1 and CDR2 are SGHRS and YFSETQ. J lost 7 bases, V lost 0 bases, and 3 bases had no gene match. CDR3 bases: TGCGCCAGCAGCTTGGCCGGACTAGCGGGAGGAAATGAGCAGTTCTTC. The encoded protein is CASSLAGLAGGNEQFF.

V usage is TRBV7-2 and J usage is TRBJ1-5; unclear D gene. Per germline, CDR1 SGHTA and CDR2 FQGNSA. The CDR3 spans 15 residues. V shed 1 base and J shed 0 bases, with 7 bases lying between them. CDR3 nucleotides: TGTGCCAGCAGCTTAGTACATATTAGCAATCAGCCCCAGCATTTT. Translated: CASSLVHISNQPQHF.

This chain links TRBV19 with TRBJ2-2, with 13 bases aligning to TRBD2. Germline CDR1 is LNHDA and CDR2 is SQIVND (reference sequence). The CDR3 extends over 17 amino acids. V trimming: 4 bases; J trimming: 0 bases; junction bases outside the gene matches: 2. Here the CDR3 reads CASSRGLAGPNTGELFF. CDR3 nucleotide sequence: TGTGCCAGTAGTAGGGGACTAGCGGGGCCGAACACCGGGGAGCTGTTTTTT.

The rearrangement links TRBV2 to TRBJ1-2; D is unclear. CDR3 size: 13 residues. The V and J ends lost 2 bases and 7 bases respectively, with 11 bases between them. Germline lookup yields CDR1 SNHLY and CDR2 FYNNEI. This chain's CDR3 is CASSENLAGGYTF. CDR3 DNA sequence: TGTGCCAGCAGTGAAAATCTTGCGGGTGGCTACACCTTC.

The rearrangement links TRBV6-5 to TRBJ2-3; D may be TRBD2 (6 bases). Germline V gene data show CDR1 as MNHEY and CDR2 as SVGAGI. Trimming pared 6 bases from V and 1 base from J, leaving 8 bases between. The CDR3 contains 13 residues. As DNA, the CDR3 is TGTGCCAGCAGGCCTAGCGGCACAGATACGCAGTATTTT. Protein: CASRPSGTDTQYF.

This chain joins TRBV6-5 and TRBJ2-1, with D perhaps TRBD2 (7 bases). The CDR3 is made up of 15 amino acids. Germline CDR1 and CDR2: MNHEY and SVGAGI. V shed 5 bases and J shed 3 bases, with 14 bases lying between them. CDR3 sequence reads: CASSPTGGFYNEQFF. The CDR3 nucleotides read TGTGCCAGCAGTCCAACGGGGGGCTTCTACAATGAGCAGTTCTTC.

This rearrangement joins TRBV5-4 to TRBJ2-1, with 7 bases that match TRBD2. V lost 0 bases to trimming and J lost 3 bases; unmatched junction nucleotides: 6. There are 16 residues in the CDR3. Germline V gene data show CDR1 as SGHNT and CDR2 as YYREEE (reference sequence). The CDR3 coding sequence is TGTGCCAGCAGCTTGGTCGGGCGGGACTACTACAATGAGCAGTTCTTC. Protein sequence: CASSLVGRDYYNEQFF.

The J gene is TRBJ2-2, the V gene TRBV18; TRBD2 matches 11 bases. The V gene end was trimmed by 8 bases and the J gene end by 6 bases; junction bases not matched to a gene: 8. This CDR3 has 15 amino acids. Germline lookup yields CDR1 KGHSH and CDR2 LQKENI. CDR3 bases: TGTGCCAGCACTAAAGGACTAGCGGGTTCCGGGGAGCTGTTTTTT. It encodes CASTKGLAGSGELFF.

V and J are TRBV6-5 and TRBJ1-6, with no clear D. Germline lookup yields CDR1 MNHEY and CDR2 SVGAGI. The CDR3 totals 15 residues. V gave up 4 bases and J gave up 9 bases, with 16 bases separating them. The DNA of the CDR3 is TGTGCCAGCAGTTTCGGGCCCCCCGTCGGTTCACCCCTCCACTTT. It translates to CASSFGPPVGSPLHF.

The chain joins TRBV7-6 to TRBJ2-1; possible D gene TRBD2, 5 bases. V lost 2 bases, J lost 10 bases, and 24 bases lay in between. This CDR3 has 17 amino acids. CDR1 SGHVS and CDR2 FNYEAQ come from the germline V gene. CDR3 nucleotides: TGTGCCAGCAGCTTAAGTTGGGGTCGGGAACGAGGTAACGAGCAGTTCTTC. This gives the protein CASSLSWGRERGNEQFF.

V is TRBV18 and J is TRBJ2-5, with 11 bases lining up with TRBD1. The CDR3 sequence is 15 residues long. V gave up 3 bases and J gave up 5 bases; unmatched junction bases: 5. The V gene's germline CDR1 is KGHSH and CDR2 LQKENI. The CDR3 sequence is CASSPGQGAGETQYF. As DNA, the CDR3 is TGTGCCAGCTCACCCGGACAGGGGGCAGGGGAGACCCAGTACTTC.

V gene TRBV30 combines with J gene TRBJ1-1; D is unclear. CDR1 is GTSNPN and CDR2 is SVGIG in the germline V gene (reference sequence). The CDR3 length is 14 residues. Trimming removed 2 bases from V and 1 base from J, with 11 bases in between. The CDR3 region has the DNA TGTGCCTGGAGTTCCTTGGGGAGGAACACTGAAGCTTTCTTT. This translates into CAWSSLGRNTEAFF. The variable domain in full, completed from reference TRBV30 and TRBJ1-1, reads SQTIHQWPATLVQPVGSPLSLECTVEGTSNPNLYWYRQAAGRGLQLLFYSVGIGQISSEVPQNLSASRPQDRQFILSSKKLLLSDSGFYLCAWSSLGRNTEAFFGQGTRLTVV.

This chain uses TRBV7-3 with TRBJ2-7; possible D gene TRBD2, 6 bases. CDR1 is SGHTA, CDR2 FQGTGA, per germline. V dropped 4 bases and J dropped 6 bases, with 13 bases sitting between them. This CDR3 region has 13 residues. This CDR3 reads CASSSPGGAEQYF. CDR3 DNA: TGTGCCAGCAGCTCCCCCGGAGGGGCCGAGCAGTACTTC.

This chain links TRBV10-3 with TRBJ1-2; tentatively, D is TRBD1 (5 bases). Between the trimmed V and J ends, which lost 7 bases and 1 base, there was a span of 10 bases. Germline-derived CDR1 and CDR2 are ENHRY and SYGVKD. The CDR3 extends over 13 amino acids. For the CDR3, the DNA is TGTGCCATCAATCAGGGCCGTAACTATGGCTACACCTTC. Translating gives CAINQGRNYGYTF.

This sequence joins TRBV5-1 and TRBJ2-7; 12 positions match TRBD2. There are 19 residues in the CDR3. The germline gives CDR1 SGHRS, CDR2 YFSETQ. Trimming removed 0 bases from V and 0 bases from J; junction bases left unmatched: 10. Here the CDR3 DNA reads TGCGCCAGCAGCTTGGCCCGGGGACTAGCGGGTCCTAGCTCCTACGAGCAGTACTTC. Translated, it gives CASSLARGLAGPSSYEQYF.

This rearrangement joins TRBV5-1 to TRBJ2-2; no clear D gene. From germline, CDR1 is SGHRS and CDR2 YFSETQ. The CDR3 contains 15 residues. The germline V and J ends were trimmed by 1 base and 5 bases, with 12 bases remaining between them. The CDR3: CASSLRGGATGELFF. CDR3 in DNA: TGCGCCAGCAGCTTGCGTGGCGGCGCAACCGGGGAGCTGTTTTTT.

The chain employs TRBV5-1 and TRBJ2-5; perhaps TRBD2 as D (7 bases). V dropped 3 bases and J dropped 5 bases, with 11 bases sitting between them. The CDR3 is 13 residues long. Germline values: CDR1 SGHRS, CDR2 YFSETQ. The CDR3 region has the DNA TGCGCCAGCAGCTCGGGGGGCGAGGAGACCCAGTACTTC. Its translation: CASSSGGEETQYF. Full variable domain (remainder filled in from reference TRBV5-1 and TRBJ2-5): KAGVTQTPRYLIKTRGQQVTLSCSPISGHRSVSWYQQTPGQGLQFLFEYFSETQRNKGNFPGRFSGRQFSNSRSEMNVSTLELGDSALYLCASSSGGEETQYFGPGTRLLVL.

The chain combines TRBV5-1 with TRBJ2-5; D ambiguous. The CDR3 has 13 amino acids. The germline V and J ends were trimmed by 2 bases and 1 base, with 6 bases remaining between them. Germline CDR1 is SGHRS and CDR2 is YFSETQ. CDR3 loop: CASSFGVQETQYF. The CDR3 DNA reads TGCGCCAGCAGCTTTGGTGTCCAAGAGACCCAGTACTTC.